The clone carrying this TCR beta chain has just a few counts. Its cognate antigen is unknown. These data are taken from a study of T cell responses to AZD1222 COVID-19 vaccine. Overall study findings and caveats: Reportedly, nearly half of unique spike TCRs recognized epitopes outside B.1.351/B.1.1.7 mutations. Recipients of two AZD1222 doses showed rising Spike-specific TCR breadth and depth. Most donors were white British and more were female, and clonal diversity was possibly underestimated.

Recipients boosted at about 4 weeks or about 12 weeks are pooled. Germline V gene lookup returns CDR1 SNHLY and CDR2 FYNNEI. Deletions cut 4 bases from V and 6 bases from J, with 12 bases between. The CDR3 length is 13 residues. The data were produced by immunoSEQ multiplex PCR, yet TCRdb's version contains in-frame clones alone and is incomplete. Of roughly 170,000 clones detected, around 94% appear once; the ten largest clones hold under 2%. Material: peripheral blood, obtained 28 days after the second AZD1222 dose. This clonotype was obtained from an adult who received the AZD1222 COVID-19 vaccine. The V gene is TRBV2, the J gene TRBJ1-1, with unresolved D. The CDR3 DNA sequence: TGTGCCAGCAGTGGGTCAGGCCGGGCTGAAGCTTTCTTT. The encoded protein is CASSGSGRAEAFF.